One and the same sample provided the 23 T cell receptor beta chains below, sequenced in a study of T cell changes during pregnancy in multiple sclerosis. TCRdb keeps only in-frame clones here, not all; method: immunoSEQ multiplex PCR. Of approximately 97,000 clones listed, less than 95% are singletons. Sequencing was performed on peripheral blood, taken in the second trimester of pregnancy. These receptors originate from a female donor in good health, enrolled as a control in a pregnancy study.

The DNA for the CDR3 is TGTGCCAGCAGCCCCACCGGGGGATACGAGCAGTACTTC. This translates into CASSPTGGYEQYF. This rearrangement joins TRBV11-2 to TRBJ2-7; possibly TRBD2 for D (6 bases). Looked up from germline, CDR1 is SGHAT and CDR2 is FQNNGV. The CDR3 length is 13 residues. V lost 5 bases, J lost 4 bases, and 12 bases lay in between.

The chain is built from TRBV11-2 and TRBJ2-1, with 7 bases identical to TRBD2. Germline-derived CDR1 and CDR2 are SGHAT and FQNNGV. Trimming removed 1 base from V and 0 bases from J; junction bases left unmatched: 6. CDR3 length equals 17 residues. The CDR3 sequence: CASSLVLGGGSYNEQFF. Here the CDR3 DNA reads TGTGCCAGCAGCTTAGTCCTTGGCGGGGGCTCCTACAATGAGCAGTTCTTC.

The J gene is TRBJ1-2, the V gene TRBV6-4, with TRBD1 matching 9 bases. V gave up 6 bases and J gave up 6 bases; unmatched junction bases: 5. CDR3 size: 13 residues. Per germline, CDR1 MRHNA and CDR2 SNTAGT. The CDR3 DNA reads TGTGCCAGCAGCAACAGGGGGCAGGATGGCTACACCTTC. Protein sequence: CASSNRGQDGYTF.

This chain's CDR3 is CASSGGTGHYHQPQHF. The CDR3 DNA is TGCGCCAGCAGTGGGGGGACAGGTCATTACCATCAGCCCCAGCATTTT. The chain is built from TRBV10-2 and TRBJ1-5, with 8 bases lining up with TRBD1. In germline, CDR1 is WSHSY, CDR2 SAAADI. J gave up 5 bases and V 4 bases, and 10 bases lay outside the gene matches. This CDR3 is 16 amino acids long.

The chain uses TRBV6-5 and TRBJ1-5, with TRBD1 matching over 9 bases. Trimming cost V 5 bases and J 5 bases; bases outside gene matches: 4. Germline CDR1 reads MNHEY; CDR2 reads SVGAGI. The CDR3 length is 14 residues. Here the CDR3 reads CASSRRQGDQPQHF. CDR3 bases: TGTGCCAGCAGTCGACGACAGGGGGATCAGCCCCAGCATTTT.

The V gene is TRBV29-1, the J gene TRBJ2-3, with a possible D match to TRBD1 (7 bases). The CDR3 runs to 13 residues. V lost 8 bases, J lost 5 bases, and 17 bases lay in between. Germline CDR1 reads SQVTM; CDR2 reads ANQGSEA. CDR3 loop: CSWRDSKGDTQYF. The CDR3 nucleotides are TGCAGCTGGAGGGACAGTAAGGGAGATACGCAGTATTTT.

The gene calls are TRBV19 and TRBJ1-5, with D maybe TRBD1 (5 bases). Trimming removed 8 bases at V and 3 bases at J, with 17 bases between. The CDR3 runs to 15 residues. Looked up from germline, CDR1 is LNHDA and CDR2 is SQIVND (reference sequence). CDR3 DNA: TGTGCCAGTCATAAATCAGGGAATGCCAATCAGCCCCAGCATTTT. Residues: CASHKSGNANQPQHF.

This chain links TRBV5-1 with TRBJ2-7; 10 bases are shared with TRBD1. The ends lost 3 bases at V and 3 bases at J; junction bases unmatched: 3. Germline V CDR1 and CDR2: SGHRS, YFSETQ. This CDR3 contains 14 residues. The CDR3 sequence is CASSSGQGFYEQYF. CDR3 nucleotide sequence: TGCGCCAGCAGCTCGGGACAGGGGTTCTACGAGCAGTACTTC.

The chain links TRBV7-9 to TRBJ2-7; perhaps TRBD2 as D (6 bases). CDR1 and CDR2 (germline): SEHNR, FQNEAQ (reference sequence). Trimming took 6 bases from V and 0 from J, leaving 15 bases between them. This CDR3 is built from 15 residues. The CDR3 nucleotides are TGTGCCAGCAGTCCAGGAGGGGACGGCTCCTACGAGCAGTACTTC. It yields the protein CASSPGGDGSYEQYF.

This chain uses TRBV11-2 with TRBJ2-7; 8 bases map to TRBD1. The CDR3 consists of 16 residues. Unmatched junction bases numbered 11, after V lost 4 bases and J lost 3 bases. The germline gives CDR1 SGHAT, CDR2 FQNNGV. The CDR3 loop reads CASSSGRAGGVYEQYF. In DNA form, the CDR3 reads TGTGCCAGCAGCTCCGGGCGGGCAGGGGGCGTCTACGAGCAGTACTTC.

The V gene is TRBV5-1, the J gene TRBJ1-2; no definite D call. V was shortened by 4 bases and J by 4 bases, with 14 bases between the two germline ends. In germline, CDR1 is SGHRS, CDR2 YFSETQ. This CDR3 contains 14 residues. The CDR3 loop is CASSPGPGGYGYTF. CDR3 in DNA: TGCGCCAGCAGCCCCGGCCCGGGTGGCTATGGCTACACCTTC.

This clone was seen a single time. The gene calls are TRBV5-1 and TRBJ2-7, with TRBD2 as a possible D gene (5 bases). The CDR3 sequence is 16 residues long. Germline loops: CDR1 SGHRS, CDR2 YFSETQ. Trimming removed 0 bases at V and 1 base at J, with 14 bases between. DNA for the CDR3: TGCGCCAGCAGCTTGGTAGAGGGATTGATATCCTACGAGCAGTACTTC. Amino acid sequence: CASSLVEGLISYEQYF.

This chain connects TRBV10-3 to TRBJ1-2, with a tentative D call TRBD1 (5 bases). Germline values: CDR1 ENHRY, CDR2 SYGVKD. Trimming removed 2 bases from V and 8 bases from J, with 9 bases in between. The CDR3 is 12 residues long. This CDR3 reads CAISEGEGGYTF. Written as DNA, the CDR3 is TGTGCCATCAGTGAGGGGGAGGGGGGCTACACCTTC.

CDR3 protein: CASSEKGETEAFF. The CDR3 region has the DNA TGCGCCAGCAGTGAAAAGGGAGAAACTGAAGCTTTCTTT. The chain combines TRBV10-1 with TRBJ1-1; D gene ambiguous. This CDR3 has 13 amino acids. V was cut by 3 bases and J by 5 bases, with 10 bases left in between. Germline CDR1 is WNHNN and CDR2 is SYGVQD (reference sequence).

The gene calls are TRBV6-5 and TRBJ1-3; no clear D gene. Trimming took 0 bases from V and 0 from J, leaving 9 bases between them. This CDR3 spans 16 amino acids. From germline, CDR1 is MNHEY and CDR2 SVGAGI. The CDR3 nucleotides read TGTGCCAGCAGTTACTCGACGGCGGGCTCTGGAAACACCATATATTTT. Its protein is CASSYSTAGSGNTIYF.

CDR3 in amino acids: CASSSSGTGINYGYTF. The CDR3 DNA reads TGTGCCAGCAGCTCCTCCGGGACAGGGATTAACTATGGCTACACCTTC. The chain recombines TRBV7-9 with TRBJ1-2; 9 bases are a match to TRBD1. This CDR3 region has 16 residues. Germline V gene data show CDR1 as SEHNR and CDR2 as FQNEAQ (reference sequence). V dropped 4 bases and J dropped 1; count of bases not matched to a gene: 7.

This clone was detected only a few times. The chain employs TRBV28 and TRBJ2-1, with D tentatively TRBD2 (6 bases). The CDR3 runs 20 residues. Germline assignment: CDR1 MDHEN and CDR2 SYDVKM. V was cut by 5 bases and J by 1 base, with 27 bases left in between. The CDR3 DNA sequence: TGTGCCAGCAGTCTAGGTTACTCAGCCCCGCGGGACGATTCCTACAATGAGCAGTTCTTC. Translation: CASSLGYSAPRDDSYNEQFF.

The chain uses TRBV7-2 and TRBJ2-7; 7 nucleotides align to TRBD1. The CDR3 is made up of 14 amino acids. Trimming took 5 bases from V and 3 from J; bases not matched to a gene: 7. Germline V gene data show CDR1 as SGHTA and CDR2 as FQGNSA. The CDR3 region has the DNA TGTGCCAGCAGCCTCGGACAGGCCTTCTACGAGCAGTACTTC. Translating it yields CASSLGQAFYEQYF.

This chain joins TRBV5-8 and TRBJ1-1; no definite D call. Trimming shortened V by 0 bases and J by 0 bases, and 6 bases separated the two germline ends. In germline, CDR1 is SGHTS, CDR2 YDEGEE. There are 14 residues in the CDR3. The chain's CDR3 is CASSLVSVNTEAFF. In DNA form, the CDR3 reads TGTGCCAGCAGCTTGGTGTCGGTGAACACTGAAGCTTTCTTT. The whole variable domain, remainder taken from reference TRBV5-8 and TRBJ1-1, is EAGVTQSPTHLIKTRGQQATLRCSPISGHTSVYWYQQALGLGLQFLLWYDEGEERNRGNFPPRFSGRQFPNYSSELNVNALELEDSALYLCASSLVSVNTEAFFGQGTRLTVV.

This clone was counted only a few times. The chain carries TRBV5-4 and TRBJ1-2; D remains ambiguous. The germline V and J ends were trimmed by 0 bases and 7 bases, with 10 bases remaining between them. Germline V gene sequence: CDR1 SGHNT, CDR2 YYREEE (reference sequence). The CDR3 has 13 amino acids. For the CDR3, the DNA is TGTGCCAGCAGCTTGGTTTCCCGGGGTGGCTACACCTTC. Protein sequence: CASSLVSRGGYTF.

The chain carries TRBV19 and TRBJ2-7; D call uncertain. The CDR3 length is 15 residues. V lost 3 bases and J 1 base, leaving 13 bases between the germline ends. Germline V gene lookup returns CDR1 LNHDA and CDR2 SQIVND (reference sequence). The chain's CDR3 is CASSILGGRSYEQYF. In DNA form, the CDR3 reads TGTGCCAGTAGTATTCTCGGCGGAAGATCCTACGAGCAGTACTTC.

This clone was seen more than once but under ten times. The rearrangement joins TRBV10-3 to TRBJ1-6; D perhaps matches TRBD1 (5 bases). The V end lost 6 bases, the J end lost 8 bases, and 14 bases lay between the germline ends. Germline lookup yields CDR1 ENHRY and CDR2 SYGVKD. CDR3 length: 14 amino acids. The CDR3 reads CAIRGRDSYSPLHF. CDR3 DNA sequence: TGTGCCATCAGGGGTCGCGACAGTTATTCACCCCTCCACTTT.

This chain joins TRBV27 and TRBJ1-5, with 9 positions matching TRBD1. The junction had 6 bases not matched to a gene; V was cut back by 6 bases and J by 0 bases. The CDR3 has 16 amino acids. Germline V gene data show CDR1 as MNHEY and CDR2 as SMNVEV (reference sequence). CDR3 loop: CASRDRGPFSNQPQHF. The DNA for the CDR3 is TGTGCCAGCAGGGACAGGGGTCCCTTTAGCAATCAGCCCCAGCATTTT.